The present T cell receptor beta chain was sequenced within a study of CD8 T cells in ankylosing spondylitis (dated by TCRdb to the late 2010s). Broadly, across the study: The study profiled T cell receptor beta repertoires in healthy donors and ankylosing spondylitis patients to find disease-linked TCR variants. The whole study cohort included 108 healthy donors and around 25 ankylosing spondylitis patients. Peripheral blood samples were taken, and synovial fluid was additionally collected from ankylosing spondylitis patients.

Sequencing relied on an Illumina HiSeq 2500. Quantitative 5'-RACE with molecular barcodes was used to prepare TCR beta libraries. The paper's processing steps were these. A new computational method based on a probabilistic model of VDJ rearrangement was used to identify disease-linked TCR variants. TCRdb redid the processing of the public reads, applying fastp at Q25 and MiXCR, and retained in-frame beta chains. Every distinct CDR3 protein forms one entry, paired with its most common genes and DNA. What appears here as the V and J calls and clone size reflects TCRdb's work, not the paper's. Within this sample are 240,000 or so distinct CDR3 sequences, with 9.5% to 12% of them counted one time only. The ten largest clonotypes hold under 7% of the sample. What the research found in general, with its limitations: In peripheral blood, the disease-linked clones were found at relatively low frequencies and had a CD8+ phenotype. The disease-linked clones were reported to be significantly enriched in matched synovial fluid samples from ankylosing spondylitis patients. Blood from ankylosing spondylitis patients appeared to be characterized by a TCR beta motif made up of several highly homologous amino acid variants. Some TCR beta motif variants had previously been reported in synovial fluid and blood of reactive arthritis patients, which suggested common disease-initiation mechanisms.

The table lists this clonotype with many counts. Its antigen is not yet known. Within one base of it there is no much larger clone, and no base qualities were kept. The specimen was blood, either unsorted or a sorted T cell fraction (not recorded which). This clonotype was sampled from a male donor with ankylosing spondylitis or in good health (not recorded which).

Read as DNA, the sequence is TGTGCCAGCAGCCCTGGGGGCAGGGCTGAAGCTTTCTTT. Its protein product is CASSPGGRAEAFF. Recombination connected TRBV3-1 to TRBJ1-1, with a tentative D gene TRBD1 over 6 matching bases. Reading the germline V gene (reference sequence) gives CDR1 LGHDT and CDR2 YNNKEL. Counted from cysteine to phenylalanine, this CDR3 has 13 amino acids. Only the CDR3 region is kept as DNA, spanning 39 bases read in frame from base 1. Trimming takes 4 bases from V and 6 bases from J, and the germline ends sit 12 bases apart.